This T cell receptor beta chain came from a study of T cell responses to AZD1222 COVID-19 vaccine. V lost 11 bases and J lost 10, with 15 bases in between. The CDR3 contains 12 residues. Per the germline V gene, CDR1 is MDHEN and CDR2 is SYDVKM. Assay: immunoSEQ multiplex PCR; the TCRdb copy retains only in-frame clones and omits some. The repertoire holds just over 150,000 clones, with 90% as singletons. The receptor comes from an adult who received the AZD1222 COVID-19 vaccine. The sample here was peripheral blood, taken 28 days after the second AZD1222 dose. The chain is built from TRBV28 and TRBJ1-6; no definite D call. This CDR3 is CALGPVGSPLHF. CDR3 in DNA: TGTGCCCTAGGGCCAGTAGGGTCACCCCTCCACTTT.